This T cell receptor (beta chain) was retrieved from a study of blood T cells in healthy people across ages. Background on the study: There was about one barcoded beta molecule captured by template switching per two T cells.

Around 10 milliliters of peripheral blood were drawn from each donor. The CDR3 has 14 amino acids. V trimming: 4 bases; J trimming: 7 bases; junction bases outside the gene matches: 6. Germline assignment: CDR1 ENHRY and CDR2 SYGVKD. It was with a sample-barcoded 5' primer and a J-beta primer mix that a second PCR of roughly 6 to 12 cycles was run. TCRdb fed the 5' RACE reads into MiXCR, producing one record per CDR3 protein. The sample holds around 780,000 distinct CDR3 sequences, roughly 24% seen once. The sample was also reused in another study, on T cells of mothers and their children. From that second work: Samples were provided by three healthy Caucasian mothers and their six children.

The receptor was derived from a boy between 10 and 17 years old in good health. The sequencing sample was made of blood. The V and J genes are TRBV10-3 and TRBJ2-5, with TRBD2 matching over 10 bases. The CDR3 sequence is CAISVSSGGGTQYF. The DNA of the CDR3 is TGTGCCATCAGTGTTTCCAGCGGGGGGGGGACCCAGTACTTC.